The 27 T cell receptor beta chains given below trace back to one sample, sequenced in a study of cytomegalovirus exposure and HLA in healthy donors. Vbeta (60) and Jbeta (13) primers were used in the PCR. Assay: immunoSEQ multiplex PCR; the TCRdb copy retains only in-frame clones and omits some. The repertoire has about 92,000 clones, approximately 80% of them found once; the top ten carry roughly 2%. The sample was PBMCs. All receptors come from a man younger than 35 in good health and CMV-seronegative.

The chain carries TRBV10-3 and TRBJ2-7; 8 nucleotides match TRBD2. V shed 3 bases, J shed 3 bases, and the junction held 7 bases outside the gene matches. The CDR3 contains 15 residues. Germline values: CDR1 ENHRY, CDR2 SYGVKD. The CDR3 nucleotides are TGTGCCATCAGTGACTGGGGGACTAGATACTACGAGCAGTACTTC. The encoded protein is CAISDWGTRYYEQYF.

About this clone itself: An end of the junction does not agree with germline; a read error may underlie this. The rearrangement uses TRBV7-9 and TRBJ1-2; D might be TRBD1 (5 bases). Per the germline V gene, CDR1 is SEHNR and CDR2 is FQNEAQ (reference sequence). This CDR3 contains 14 residues. The CDR3 DNA sequence: TGTTCCAGCAGTCGTGAAGTGCGGGGGTATGGCTACACCTTC. It specifies CSSSREVRGYGYTF. The full variable domain, in which reference TRBV7-9 and TRBJ1-2 provide the parts outside the CDR3, is DTGVSQNPRHKITKRGQNVTFRCDPISEHNRLYWYRQTLGQGPEFLTYFQNEAQLEKSRLLSDRFSAERPKGSFSTLEIQRTEQGDSAMYLCSSSREVRGYGYTFGSGTRLTVV.

The chain is built from TRBV4-2 and TRBJ1-2; the D is unclear. CDR3 length: 13 amino acids. Trimming took off 3 bases at V and 6 bases at J, with 11 bases between the two ends. In germline, CDR1 is LGHNA, CDR2 YNFKEQ. The CDR3 region is CASSHWGGNGYTF. The CDR3 DNA reads TGTGCCAGCAGCCACTGGGGAGGGAATGGCTACACCTTC.

The V gene is TRBV6-5, the J gene TRBJ2-7; the D gene is possibly TRBD1 (6 bases). CDR1 and CDR2 from the germline V gene are MNHEY and SVGAGI. The CDR3 has 15 residues. Trimming removed 6 bases from V and 2 bases from J, with 17 bases in between. The CDR3 DNA reads TGTGCCAGCAGCCCTAACGACAAGGGGGCCTACGAGCAGTACTTC. Its protein is CASSPNDKGAYEQYF.

V usage is TRBV5-4 and J usage is TRBJ1-2; maybe TRBD1 (5 bases). This CDR3 spans 17 amino acids. V lost 4 bases and J 3 bases, leaving 22 bases between the germline ends. Germline V gene data show CDR1 as SGHNT and CDR2 as YYREEE (reference sequence). CDR3 nucleotides: TGTGCCAGCAGCGCGTCTGCGACAGCCACCCTGGACTATGGCTACACCTTC. This encodes CASSASATATLDYGYTF.

The sample holds one count of this clone. The chain combines TRBV5-1 with TRBJ1-2; perhaps TRBD1 as D (5 bases). Germline CDR1 is SGHRS and CDR2 is YFSETQ. The CDR3 is 14 amino acids. With 4 bases removed from V and 6 bases from J, the gap between germline ends came to 16 bases. The DNA for the CDR3 is TGCGCCAGCAGCCCCCCCTTGGGGCTGGATGGCTACACCTTC. It encodes CASSPPLGLDGYTF.

The rearrangement links TRBV6-5 to TRBJ2-3; 8 nucleotides agree with TRBD2. CDR1 MNHEY and CDR2 SVGAGI come from the germline V gene. With 2 bases clipped from V and 2 bases from J, the junction kept 6 bases outside the gene matches. This CDR3 spans 16 amino acids. CDR3: CASSYGSSGSTDTQYF. The CDR3 coding sequence is TGTGCCAGCAGTTACGGCTCTAGCGGGTCCACAGATACGCAGTATTTT.

This chain joins TRBV6-1 and TRBJ2-5; 8 bases map to TRBD1. V shed 6 bases and J 4 bases; nucleotides not matched to a gene: 10. Looked up from germline, CDR1 is MNHNS and CDR2 is SASEGT. The CDR3 runs 15 residues. This CDR3 reads CASRPRGPVRETQYF. The DNA for the CDR3 is TGTGCCAGCAGGCCCAGGGGGCCAGTTCGAGAGACCCAGTACTTC.

This clone showed up just a few times. The chain carries TRBV7-9 and TRBJ2-1, with 10 bases fitting TRBD2. Germline-derived CDR1 and CDR2 are SEHNR and FQNEAQ (reference sequence). V dropped 2 bases and J dropped 7; count of bases not matched to a gene: 5. This CDR3 contains 15 residues. The CDR3 DNA follows: TGTGCCAGCAGCTTAACCAGCGGGGGGGCAAATGAGCAGTTCTTC. Amino acid sequence: CASSLTSGGANEQFF.

This chain connects TRBV6-6 to TRBJ1-4; no reliable D call. This CDR3 is built from 13 residues. Trimming stripped 7 bases from V and 0 bases from J, with 6 bases between. Germline CDR1 and CDR2: MNHNY and SVGAGI (reference sequence). CDR3 in DNA: TGTGCCAGCATGACTGCAACTAATGAAAAACTGTTTTTT. Protein sequence: CASMTATNEKLFF.

This clone was found a few times. The gene calls are TRBV25-1 and TRBJ2-3; 9 bases match TRBD2. Per germline, CDR1 MGHDK and CDR2 SYGVNS. V lost 0 bases, J lost 4 bases, and 5 bases stayed unmatched. This CDR3 comprises 16 residues. CDR3 nucleotides: TGTGCCAGCAGTGAATATGGGGCGGGGGGGCCAGATACGCAGTATTTT. This translates into CASSEYGAGGPDTQYF. Complete variable domain (other parts from reference TRBV25-1 and TRBJ2-3): EADIYQTPRYLVIGTGKKITLECSQTMGHDKMYWYQQDPGMELHLIHYSYGVNSTEKGDLSSESTVSRIRTEHFPLTLESARPSHTSQYLCASSEYGAGGPDTQYFGPGTRLTVL.

The V gene is TRBV29-1, the J gene TRBJ1-1; 7 bases are shared with TRBD1. Germline loops: CDR1 SQVTM, CDR2 ANQGSEA. The junction had 12 bases not matched to a gene; V was cut back by 6 bases and J by 14 bases. This CDR3 has 11 residues. The CDR3, as DNA: TGCAGCGTCGATGACAGGGCTCAAGTATTCTTT. The encoded protein is CSVDDRAQVFF.

This clone was seen just once. The rearrangement links TRBV5-1 to TRBJ1-4, with 7 bases that match TRBD1. The CDR3 consists of 14 residues. V shed 4 bases, J shed 6 bases, and the junction held 6 bases outside the gene matches. Germline V lookup: CDR1 SGHRS, CDR2 YFSETQ. The CDR3 bases are TGCGCCAGCAGCCCCCCAGGGGGGTATGAAAAACTGTTTTTT. Translated: CASSPPGGYEKLFF.

V usage is TRBV5-1 and J usage is TRBJ2-7; the match to TRBD1 covers 7 bases. Germline-derived CDR1 and CDR2 are SGHRS and YFSETQ. V lost 4 bases to trimming and J lost 5 bases; unmatched junction nucleotides: 6. The CDR3 extends over 13 amino acids. For the CDR3, the DNA is TGCGCCAGCAGCCTACCGGGACAGAACGAGCAGTACTTC. It encodes CASSLPGQNEQYF.

V and J are TRBV7-2 and TRBJ1-1; TRBD1 agrees at 9 bases. Per germline, CDR1 SGHTA and CDR2 FQGNSA. CDR3 length equals 14 residues. V trimming: 7 bases; J trimming: 3 bases; junction bases outside the gene matches: 6. DNA of the CDR3: TGTGCCAGCACCCTACAGGGGGCGGACACTGAAGCTTTCTTT. It encodes CASTLQGADTEAFF.

V usage is TRBV11-3 and J usage is TRBJ2-3; the match to TRBD2 covers 7 bases. The CDR3 length is 15 residues. Trimming removed 2 bases from V and 2 bases from J; junction bases left unmatched: 4. The V gene's germline CDR1 is SGHNT and CDR2 YENEEA. Here the CDR3 reads CASSLRRGVTDTQYF. DNA for the CDR3: TGTGCCAGCAGCTTAAGACGGGGGGTCACAGATACGCAGTATTTT.

This chain connects TRBV19 to TRBJ2-7; 8 nucleotides align to TRBD1. Germline CDR1 and CDR2: LNHDA and SQIVND (reference sequence). The CDR3 is 14 residues long. J gave up 4 bases and V 5 bases, and 7 bases lay outside the gene matches. The CDR3 nucleotides are TGTGCCAGTAGTCGACAGGGGAGTGGGTACGAGCAGTACTTC. This sequence encodes CASSRQGSGYEQYF.

The genes are TRBV6-1 and TRBJ2-3; D may be TRBD2 (5 bases). The germline V gene has CDR1 MNHNS and CDR2 SASEGT. V was trimmed by 7 bases and J by 6 bases, leaving 14 bases between them. CDR3 size: 13 residues. The CDR3 DNA follows: TGTGCCAGCATGGACGGGGAGTGGGATACGCAGTATTTT. As protein: CASMDGEWDTQYF.

The genes are TRBV5-5 and TRBJ1-6; D may be TRBD1 (6 bases). V gave up 3 bases and J gave up 5 bases, with 18 bases separating them. The CDR3 runs to 17 residues. Germline V gene sequence: CDR1 SGHKS, CDR2 YYEKEE (reference sequence). CDR3 amino acids: CASSSILDSPNNSPLHF. The CDR3 DNA follows: TGTGCCAGCAGCTCGATACTGGACAGTCCGAATAATTCACCCCTCCACTTT.

In this sample, this clone turned up a few times. J is TRBJ2-2 and V is TRBV19; D remains unclear. Germline values: CDR1 LNHDA, CDR2 SQIVND (reference sequence). Trimming took off 4 bases at V and 4 bases at J, with 7 bases between the two ends. The CDR3 runs to 13 residues. Here the CDR3 reads CASSSTSTGELFF. DNA for the CDR3: TGTGCCAGTAGTAGTACCAGCACCGGGGAGCTGTTTTTT.

In its sample, this clone was seen once. This sequence joins TRBV6-4 and TRBJ2-3; 8 bases align to TRBD1. The CDR3 loop spans 14 amino acids. V lost 0 bases to trimming and J lost 11 bases; unmatched junction nucleotides: 7. Germline CDR1 MRHNA, CDR2 SNTAGT. In nucleotides, the CDR3 is TGTGCCAGCAGTGACTCTTGGCGGGACAGGCTGCAGTATTTT. This codes for CASSDSWRDRLQYF.

The chain joins TRBV29-1 to TRBJ2-5; the D gene is possibly TRBD2 (6 bases). The J call could be wrong; TRBJ2-7 is a better fit for the DNA end. The CDR3 consists of 14 residues. Germline V lookup: CDR1 SQVTM, CDR2 ANQGSEA. CDR3 residues: CSVVYGGDVYEQYF. In DNA, the CDR3 is TGCAGCGTTGTATATGGCGGGGATGTCTACGAGCAGTACTTC.

J is TRBJ1-1 and V is TRBV7-9; 9 bases are a match to TRBD1. V dropped 5 bases and J dropped 3; count of bases not matched to a gene: 4. Germline V gives CDR1 SEHNR, CDR2 FQNEAQ (reference sequence). The CDR3 covers 14 residues. The CDR3, as DNA: TGTGCCAGCAGCAGGACAGGGGTTGACACTGAAGCTTTCTTT. It encodes CASSRTGVDTEAFF.

In nucleotides, the CDR3 is TGTGCCAGCTCGGGACTAGCGGGGGGAGAGACCCAGTACTTC. Encoded protein: CASSGLAGGETQYF. V gene TRBV6-5 combines with J gene TRBJ2-5; 15 bases align to TRBD2. CDR1 and CDR2 (germline): MNHEY, SVGAGI. CDR3 length: 14 amino acids. The V segment lost 8 bases and the J segment 4 bases; nucleotides outside the gene matches: 2.

The chain couples TRBV15 to TRBJ2-3, with D maybe TRBD1 (5 bases). The V and J ends lost 1 base and 1 base respectively, with 15 bases between them. Germline values: CDR1 LNHNV, CDR2 YYDKDF (reference sequence). The CDR3 covers 17 residues. CDR3 nucleotides: TGTGCCACCAGCAGAGGGATACAGGTCCAGGGCACAGATACGCAGTATTTT. Amino acid sequence: CATSRGIQVQGTDTQYF.

The DNA for the CDR3 is TGTGCCAGCAGCCCCTCCGGGACAGGGGGTATTGGAAACACCATATATTTT. Protein product: CASSPSGTGGIGNTIYF. The genes are TRBV7-6 and TRBJ1-3; TRBD1 agrees at 11 bases. The CDR3 totals 17 residues. The J segment lost 3 bases and the V segment lost 5 bases, leaving 9 bases of the junction unmatched. The germline V gene encodes CDR1 SGHVS and CDR2 FNYEAQ.

The chain has TRBV7-8 and TRBJ1-1, with D possibly matching TRBD1 (5 bases). The CDR3 has 13 amino acids. Germline loops: CDR1 SGHVS, CDR2 FQNEAQ. Trimming took off 3 bases at V and 4 bases at J, with 9 bases between the two ends. Here the CDR3 DNA reads TGTGCCAGCAGCTTTTCAGACAGCACTGAAGCTTTCTTT. Residues: CASSFSDSTEAFF.